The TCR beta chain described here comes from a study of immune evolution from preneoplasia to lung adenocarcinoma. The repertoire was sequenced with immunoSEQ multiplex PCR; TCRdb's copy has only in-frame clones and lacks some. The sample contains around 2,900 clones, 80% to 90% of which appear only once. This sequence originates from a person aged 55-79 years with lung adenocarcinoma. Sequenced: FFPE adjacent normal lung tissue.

The CDR3 DNA reads as TGTGCCAGCAGCTTAATAATGGACAGCCTCTATGGCTACACCTTC. Protein product: CASSLIMDSLYGYTF. The chain combines TRBV11-2 with TRBJ1-2; tentatively, D is TRBD1 (6 bases). This CDR3 region has 15 residues. CDR1 and CDR2 from the germline V gene are SGHAT and FQNNGV. V was pared by 2 bases and J by 4 bases, with 14 bases between. Complete variable domain (other parts from reference TRBV11-2 and TRBJ1-2): EAGVAQSPRYKIIEKRQSVAFWCNPISGHATLYWYQQILGQGPKLLIQFQNNGVVDDSQLPKDRFSAERLKGVDSTLKIQPAKLEDSAVYLCASSLIMDSLYGYTFGSGTRLTVV.